This passage covers 7 T cell receptor beta chains from one sample sequenced in a study of T cell responses to AZD1222 COVID-19 vaccine. The table came from immunoSEQ multiplex PCR; TCRdb's copy has only in-frame clones and leaves some out. Among approximately 190,000 clones, about nine tenths were seen once, and the ten largest hold nearly 1%. The input for sequencing was peripheral blood, taken on day 0 of AZD1222 vaccination. Receptors originate from an adult in good health.

The J gene is TRBJ2-1, the V gene TRBV5-4, with D tentatively TRBD1 (5 bases). Trimming removed 3 bases at V and 1 base at J, with 11 bases between. The CDR3 length is 15 residues. Germline CDR1 is SGHNT and CDR2 is YYREEE (reference sequence). The CDR3: CASSSTRESYNEQFF. In nucleotides, the CDR3 is TGTGCCAGCAGCTCCACCAGGGAATCCTACAATGAGCAGTTCTTC.

This chain joins TRBV5-1 and TRBJ2-3; tentatively, D is TRBD2 (5 bases). With 0 bases removed from V and 1 base from J, the gap between germline ends came to 15 bases. Germline assignment: CDR1 SGHRS and CDR2 YFSETQ. The CDR3 has 17 amino acids. The CDR3 DNA is TGCGCCAGCAGCTTGGCCGCCTCAGGAGGCGGCACAGATACGCAGTATTTT. Translated: CASSLAASGGGTDTQYF.

The J gene is TRBJ2-3, the V gene TRBV7-2; 11 nucleotides align to TRBD2. The CDR3 contains 16 residues. Unmatched junction bases numbered 5, after V lost 1 base and J lost 5 bases. Germline lookup yields CDR1 SGHTA and CDR2 FQGNSA. CDR3 amino acids: CASSLELAGGVDTQYF. CDR3 bases: TGTGCCAGCAGCTTAGAGCTAGCGGGGGGCGTAGATACGCAGTATTTT.

The chain has TRBV7-2 and TRBJ2-7; 12 bases are a match to TRBD2. The junction had 9 bases not matched to a gene; V was cut back by 4 bases and J by 5 bases. The germline V gene encodes CDR1 SGHTA and CDR2 FQGNSA. This CDR3 contains 16 residues. CDR3 amino acids: CASSSSSSGGADEQYF. CDR3 in DNA: TGTGCCAGCAGCTCCTCTTCTAGCGGGGGGGCGGACGAGCAGTACTTC.

The chain employs TRBV12-3 or TRBV12-4 and TRBJ1-1; D unclear. CDR3 size: 11 residues. Trimming cost V 7 bases and J 4 bases, with 7 bases left between them. The CDR3 reads CASKGFTEAFF. The CDR3, as DNA: TGTGCCAGCAAAGGCTTCACTGAAGCTTTCTTT.

The J gene is TRBJ1-1, the V gene TRBV9; unclear D gene. The CDR3 runs 13 residues. Germline V gene sequence: CDR1 SGDLS, CDR2 YYNGEE. V gave up 4 bases and J gave up 4 bases, with 11 bases separating them. CDR3 DNA: TGTGCCAGCAGCCCGGATGGGAGCACTGAAGCTTTCTTT. This sequence encodes CASSPDGSTEAFF. The complete variable domain, with remaining parts taken from reference TRBV9 and TRBJ1-1, reads DSGVTQTPKHLITATGQRVTLRCSPRSGDLSVYWYQQSLDQGLQFLIQYYNGEERAKGNILERFSAQQFPDLHSELNLSSLELGDSALYFCASSPDGSTEAFFGQGTRLTVV.

V usage is TRBV2 and J usage is TRBJ2-2; D is unresolved. CDR1 is SNHLY, CDR2 FYNNEI, per germline. This CDR3 has 13 residues. V dropped 8 bases and J dropped 4 bases, with 11 bases sitting between them. CDR3 sequence reads: CASQTGGTGELFF. The DNA of the CDR3 is TGTGCCAGCCAAACGGGTGGCACCGGGGAGCTGTTTTTT.